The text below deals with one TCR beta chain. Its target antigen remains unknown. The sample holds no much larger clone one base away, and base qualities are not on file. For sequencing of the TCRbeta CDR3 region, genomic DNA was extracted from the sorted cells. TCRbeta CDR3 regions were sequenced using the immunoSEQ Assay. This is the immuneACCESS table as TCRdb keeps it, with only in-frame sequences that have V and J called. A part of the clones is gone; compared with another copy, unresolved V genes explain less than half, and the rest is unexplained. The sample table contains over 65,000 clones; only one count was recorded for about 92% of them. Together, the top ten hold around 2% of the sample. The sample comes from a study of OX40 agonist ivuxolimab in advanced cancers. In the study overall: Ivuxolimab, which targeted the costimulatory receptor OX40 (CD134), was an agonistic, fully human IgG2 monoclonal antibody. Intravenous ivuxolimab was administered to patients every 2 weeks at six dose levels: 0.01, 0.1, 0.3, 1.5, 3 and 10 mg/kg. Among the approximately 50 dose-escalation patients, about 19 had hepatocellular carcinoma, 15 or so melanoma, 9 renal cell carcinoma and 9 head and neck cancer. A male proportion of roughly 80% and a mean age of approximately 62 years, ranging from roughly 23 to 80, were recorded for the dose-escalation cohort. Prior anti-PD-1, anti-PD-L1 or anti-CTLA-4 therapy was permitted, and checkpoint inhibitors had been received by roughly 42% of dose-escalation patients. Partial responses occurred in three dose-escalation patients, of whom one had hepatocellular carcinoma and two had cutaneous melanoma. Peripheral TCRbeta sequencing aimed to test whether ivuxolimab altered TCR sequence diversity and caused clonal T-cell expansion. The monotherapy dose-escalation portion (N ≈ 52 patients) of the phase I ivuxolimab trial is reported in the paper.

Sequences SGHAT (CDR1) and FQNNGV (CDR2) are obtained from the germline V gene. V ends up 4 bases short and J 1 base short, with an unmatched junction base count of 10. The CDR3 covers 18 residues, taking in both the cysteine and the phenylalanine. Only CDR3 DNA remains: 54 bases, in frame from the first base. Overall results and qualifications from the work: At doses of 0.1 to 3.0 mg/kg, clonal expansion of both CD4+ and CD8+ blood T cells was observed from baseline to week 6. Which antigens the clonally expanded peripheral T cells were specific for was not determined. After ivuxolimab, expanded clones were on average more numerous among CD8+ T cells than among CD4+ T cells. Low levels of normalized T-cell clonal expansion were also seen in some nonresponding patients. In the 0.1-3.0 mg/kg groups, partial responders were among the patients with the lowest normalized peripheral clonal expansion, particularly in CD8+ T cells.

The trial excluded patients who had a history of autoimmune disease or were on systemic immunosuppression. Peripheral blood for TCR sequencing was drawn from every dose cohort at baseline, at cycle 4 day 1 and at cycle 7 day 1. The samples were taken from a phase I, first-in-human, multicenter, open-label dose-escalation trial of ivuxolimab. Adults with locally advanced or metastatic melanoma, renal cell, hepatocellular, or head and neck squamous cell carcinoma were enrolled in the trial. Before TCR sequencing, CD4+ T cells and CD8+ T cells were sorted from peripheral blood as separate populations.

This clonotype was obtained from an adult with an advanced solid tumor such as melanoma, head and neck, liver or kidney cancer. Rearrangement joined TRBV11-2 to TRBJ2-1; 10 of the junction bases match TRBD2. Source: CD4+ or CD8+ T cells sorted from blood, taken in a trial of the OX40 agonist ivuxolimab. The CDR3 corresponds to CASSSLGVAGGSYNEQFF. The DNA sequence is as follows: TGTGCCAGCAGCTCCCTGGGGGTAGCGGGAGGATCCTACAATGAGCAGTTCTTC. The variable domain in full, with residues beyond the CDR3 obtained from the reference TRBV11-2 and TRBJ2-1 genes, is EAGVAQSPRYKIIEKRQSVAFWCNPISGHATLYWYQQILGQGPKLLIQFQNNGVVDDSQLPKDRFSAERLKGVDSTLKIQPAKLEDSAVYLCASSSLGVAGGSYNEQFFGPGTRLTVL.